This TCR beta chain was captured by sequencing in a study of blood T cells in healthy people across ages. Broader study findings: Fewer expanded clones and more diversity marked long-lived versus aged donors. Observed TCR beta diversity per million T cells went down as age went up. This fall followed a roughly linear course with age.

Samples each had at least 5.5 micrograms of total RNA extracted. About this clonotype: Its antigen is still unknown.

Germline loops: CDR1 SGDLS, CDR2 YYNGEE. The CDR3 contains 16 residues. J gave up 3 bases and V 3 bases, and 10 bases lay outside the gene matches. PCR was performed a second time for about 7 to 11 cycles using a sample-barcoded 5' primer and a J-beta primer mix. One entry per CDR3 protein results from TCRdb running MiXCR on the 5' RACE reads. The sample yields 1 million or so distinct CDR3 sequences, roughly 45% seen once. The chain couples TRBV9 to TRBJ2-3; 7 nucleotides agree with TRBD2. The clonotype was recovered from a woman aged 55 to 70 in good health. Sequenced: blood. The CDR3: CASSDLRTRSTDTQYF. The CDR3 region has the DNA TGTGCCAGCAGCGACCTTCGGACTAGGTCGACAGATACGCAGTATTTT.